These 21 T cell receptor beta chains were all obtained from the same sample, sequenced in a study of blood T cell repertoires in COVID-19. Sequenced by immunoSEQ multiplex PCR; TCRdb stores in-frame clones only, minus some. The repertoire holds roughly 300,000 clones, about 87% seen once, with approximately 7.8% in the top ten. Material: peripheral blood. The receptor set was obtained from a woman between 45 and 65 years old who had recovered from COVID-19.

The chain employs TRBV9 and TRBJ1-4, with a weak D call TRBD1 (5 bases). Trimming stripped 4 bases from V and 0 bases from J, with 19 bases between. The CDR3 spans 18 residues. Germline CDR1 is SGDLS and CDR2 is YYNGEE. The CDR3 here is CASSPGTNLGATNEKLFF. As DNA, the CDR3 is TGTGCCAGCAGCCCTGGGACTAACCTAGGCGCAACTAATGAAAAACTGTTTTTT.

The genes are TRBV4-3 and TRBJ2-2; no clear D gene. Trimming left V 4 bases short and J 5 bases short, with 5 bases between. CDR1 LGHNA and CDR2 YSLEER come from the germline V gene. The CDR3 is made up of 12 amino acids. This CDR3 reads CASSPRTGELFF. As DNA, the CDR3 is TGCGCCAGCAGCCCGAGGACCGGGGAGCTGTTTTTT.

The chain is built from TRBV6-2 or TRBV6-3 and TRBJ2-1; D call uncertain. V was trimmed by 6 bases and J by 8 bases, leaving 14 bases between them. The V gene's germline CDR1 is MNHEY and CDR2 SVGEGT. The CDR3 runs to 13 residues. The CDR3 loop is CASSDLAFYEQFF. DNA for the CDR3: TGTGCCAGCAGCGACTTGGCTTTCTATGAGCAGTTCTTC.

Regarding this clone: Other DNA variants within this sample encode the same CDR3. The rearrangement links TRBV19 to TRBJ2-2, with TRBD2 matching over 12 bases. Germline loops: CDR1 LNHDA, CDR2 SQIVND (reference sequence). Trimming removed 6 bases from V and 5 bases from J; junction bases left unmatched: 4. The CDR3 contains 15 residues. CDR3 coding DNA: TGTGCCAGTAGCTTGACTAGCGGGAGTACCGGGGAGCTGTTTTTT. Translated, it gives CASSLTSGSTGELFF.

This clone was seen more than once but under ten times. This chain links TRBV15 with TRBJ2-4; D is perhaps TRBD1 (5 bases). V was cut by 9 bases and J by 8 bases, with 20 bases left in between. This CDR3 has 14 residues. CDR1 and CDR2 from the germline V gene are LNHNV and YYDKDF (reference sequence). The CDR3 loop reads CATLDGAVGDIQYF. CDR3 bases: TGTGCCACGCTAGATGGGGCGGTTGGGGACATTCAGTACTTC. Supplemented by reference TRBV15 and TRBJ2-4, the full variable domain reads DAMVIQNPRYQVTQFGKPVTLSCSQTLNHNVMYWYQQKSSQAPKLLFHYYDKDFNNEADTPDNFQSRRPNTSFCFLDIRSPGLGDTAMYLCATLDGAVGDIQYFGAGTRLSVL.

The chain uses TRBV7-6 and TRBJ2-7; 8 bases fit TRBD1. V trimming: 5 bases; J trimming: 9 bases; junction bases outside the gene matches: 15. Germline V gives CDR1 SGHVS, CDR2 FNYEAQ. This CDR3 is 15 amino acids long. The CDR3 is CASSPGTGSDRPQYF. The DNA for the CDR3 is TGTGCCAGCAGCCCAGGGACAGGTTCAGACCGTCCGCAGTACTTC.

The chain carries TRBV29-1 and TRBJ2-1; 8 positions match TRBD2. The CDR3 consists of 13 residues. CDR1 and CDR2 from the germline V gene are SQVTM and ANQGSEA. With V trimmed by 7 bases and J by 8 bases, 10 bases remained unmatched. The CDR3 is CSATTGGSDEQFF. The CDR3 DNA is TGCAGCGCCACGACGGGGGGGAGCGATGAGCAGTTCTTC.

The chain employs TRBV10-1 and TRBJ2-3; D is undetermined. Germline V gives CDR1 WNHNN, CDR2 SYGVQD (reference sequence). The V end was cut by 4 bases, the J end by 0 bases, with 8 bases between. This CDR3 is 14 amino acids long. The CDR3 DNA reads as TGCGCCAGCAGTGGGCAGATTAGCACAGATACGCAGTATTTT. Protein: CASSGQISTDTQYF.

The rearrangement uses TRBV10-3 and TRBJ2-7; 8 positions match TRBD1. V trimming: 4 bases; J trimming: 3 bases; junction bases outside the gene matches: 5. CDR1 is ENHRY and CDR2 is SYGVKD in the germline V gene. The CDR3 extends over 14 amino acids. The CDR3: CAISGQGTGYEQYF. As DNA, the CDR3 is TGTGCCATCAGTGGACAGGGGACGGGCTACGAGCAGTACTTC.

The chain joins TRBV19 to TRBJ1-5; 8 positions match TRBD1. The junction had 10 bases not matched to a gene; V was cut back by 3 bases and J by 6 bases. Germline lookup yields CDR1 LNHDA and CDR2 SQIVND (reference sequence). The CDR3 consists of 16 residues. CDR3 residues: CASSIPQGAKAQPQHF. The CDR3 nucleotides are TGTGCCAGTAGTATCCCTCAGGGGGCGAAGGCTCAGCCCCAGCATTTT. The variable domain in full, with the rest retrieved from reference TRBV19 and TRBJ1-5, is DGGITQSPKYLFRKEGQNVTLSCEQNLNHDAMYWYRQDPGQGLRLIYYSQIVNDFQKGDIAEGYSVSREKKESFPLTVTSAQKNPTAFYLCASSIPQGAKAQPQHFGDGTRLSIL.

The rearrangement uses TRBV5-4 and TRBJ2-2; the D is unclear. Trimming stripped 2 bases from V and 5 bases from J, with 13 bases between. This CDR3 is built from 15 residues. The V gene's germline CDR1 is SGHNT and CDR2 YYREEE (reference sequence). For the CDR3, the DNA is TGTGCCAGCAGCTTCGGTGGAGTCGATACCGGGGAGCTGTTTTTT. Its protein product is CASSFGGVDTGELFF. Combining the CDR3 with reference TRBV5-4 and TRBJ2-2 gives the whole variable domain ETGVTQSPTHLIKTRGQQVTLRCSSQSGHNTVSWYQQALGQGPQFIFQYYREEENGRGNFPPRFSGLQFPNYSSELNVNALELDDSALYLCASSFGGVDTGELFFGEGSRLTVL.

The chain is built from TRBV5-6 and TRBJ1-2; D is unclear. Germline CDR1 is SGHDT and CDR2 is YYEEEE. The CDR3 spans 13 residues. V lost 3 bases to trimming and J lost 0 bases, with 6 bases between them. The CDR3, as DNA: TGTGCCAGCAGCTGGCAGGCTAACTATGGCTACACCTTC. Protein product: CASSWQANYGYTF. Looking up the rest from reference TRBV5-6 and TRBJ1-2 gives the full variable domain: DAGVTQSPTHLIKTRGQQVTLRCSPKSGHDTVSWYQQALGQGPQFIFQYYEEEERQRGNFPDRFSGHQFPNYSSELNVNALLLGDSALYLCASSWQANYGYTFGSGTRLTVV.

Comment on this clone: One end of the junction fails to match germline, which may point to a read error. This sample also contains other DNA sequences that code for the same CDR3. The chain employs TRBV11-3 and TRBJ2-5, with 10 bases that match TRBD2. This CDR3 is built from 14 residues. Per the germline V gene, CDR1 is SGHNT and CDR2 is YENEEA. The chain's CDR3 is CASSLTSGAETQYF. The DNA for the CDR3 is TGTGCTAGCAGCTTAACTAGCGGGGCAGAGACCCAGTACTTC.

This clone was seen a single time. This chain connects TRBV7-2 to TRBJ2-3; D is undetermined. Trimming took 2 bases from V and 0 from J, leaving 9 bases between them. Germline lookup yields CDR1 SGHTA and CDR2 FQGNSA. The CDR3 extends over 15 amino acids. The CDR3 region is CASSLQAASTDTQYF. The CDR3 region has the DNA TGTGCCAGCAGCTTACAGGCAGCTAGCACAGATACGCAGTATTTT.

The V gene is TRBV12-5, the J gene TRBJ2-3, with 7 bases identical to TRBD1. V trimming: 6 bases; J trimming: 6 bases; junction bases outside the gene matches: 6. This CDR3 is 13 amino acids long. The V gene's germline CDR1 is LGHNT and CDR2 FRNRAP. The CDR3 is CASGTGLMDTQYF. In nucleotides, the CDR3 is TGTGCTAGTGGGACAGGGCTGATGGATACGCAGTATTTT.

The rearrangement links TRBV15 to TRBJ2-1; 14 positions agree with TRBD2. V was clipped by 3 bases and J by 10 bases; unmatched bases: 11. This CDR3 region has 17 residues. Germline loops: CDR1 LNHNV, CDR2 YYDKDF (reference sequence). CDR3 region: CATSRGTSGGPVWEQFF. The CDR3 bases are TGTGCCACCAGCAGGGGGACTAGCGGGGGCCCTGTGTGGGAGCAGTTCTTC.

The rearrangement joins TRBV5-1 to TRBJ2-7; the D gene is possibly TRBD2 (6 bases). CDR1 and CDR2 (germline): SGHRS, YFSETQ. V was pared by 3 bases and J by 1 base, with 14 bases between. This CDR3 has 15 amino acids. CDR3 protein: CASSSVRRGSYEQYF. The DNA of the CDR3 is TGCGCCAGCAGCTCGGTTAGGCGGGGATCCTACGAGCAGTACTTC.

J is TRBJ2-3 and V is TRBV28; TRBD1 agrees at 7 bases. V shed 2 bases and J 4 bases; nucleotides not matched to a gene: 3. The germline gives CDR1 MDHEN, CDR2 SYDVKM. The CDR3 spans 14 residues. DNA of the CDR3: TGTGCCAGCAGTTTAACAGGGGTACCAGATACGCAGTATTTT. Protein sequence: CASSLTGVPDTQYF.

The chain employs TRBV28 and TRBJ2-3, with 10 bases matching TRBD2. In germline, CDR1 is MDHEN, CDR2 SYDVKM. With V trimmed by 4 bases and J by 2 bases, 6 bases remained unmatched. There are 16 residues in the CDR3. Here the CDR3 DNA reads TGTGCCAGCAGTTCCCGACTAGCGGGCTTCACAGATACGCAGTATTTT. It is translated as CASSSRLAGFTDTQYF.

The V call is TRBV18, the J call TRBJ1-4, with 9 bases matching TRBD1. The trim removed 3 bases at V and 8 bases at J, leaving 4 bases unmatched. The CDR3 runs 14 residues. Germline assignment: CDR1 KGHSH and CDR2 LQKENI. Here the CDR3 reads CASSPRQGGEKLFF. CDR3 DNA: TGTGCCAGCTCACCCAGACAGGGGGGCGAAAAACTGTTTTTT.

This clone was detected only once. V is TRBV9 and J is TRBJ1-1, with D perhaps matching TRBD1 (6 bases). The CDR3 is made up of 12 amino acids. Germline CDR1 SGDLS, CDR2 YYNGEE. Trimming shortened V by 2 bases and J by 6 bases, and 8 bases separated the two germline ends. The CDR3 nucleotides read TGTGCCAGCAGCGTTGGACAGTCTGAAGCTTTCTTT. Translating it yields CASSVGQSEAFF.